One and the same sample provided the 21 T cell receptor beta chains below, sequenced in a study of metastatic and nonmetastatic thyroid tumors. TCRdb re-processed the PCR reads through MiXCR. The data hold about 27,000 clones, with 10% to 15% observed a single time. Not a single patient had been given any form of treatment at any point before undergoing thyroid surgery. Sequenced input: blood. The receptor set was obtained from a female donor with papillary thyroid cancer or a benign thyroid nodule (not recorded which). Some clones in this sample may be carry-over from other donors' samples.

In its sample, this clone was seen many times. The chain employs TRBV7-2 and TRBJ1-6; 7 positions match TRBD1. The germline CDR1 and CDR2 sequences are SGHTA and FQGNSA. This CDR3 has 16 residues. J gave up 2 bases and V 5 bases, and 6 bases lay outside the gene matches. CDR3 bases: TGTGCCAGCAGCCTGTCCGGGACAGCCTATAATTCACCCCTCCACTTT. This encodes CASSLSGTAYNSPLHF.

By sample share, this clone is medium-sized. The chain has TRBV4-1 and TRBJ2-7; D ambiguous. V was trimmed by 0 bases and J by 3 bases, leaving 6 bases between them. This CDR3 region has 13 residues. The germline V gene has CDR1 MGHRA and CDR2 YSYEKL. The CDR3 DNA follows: TGCGCCAGCAGCCAAGATAGCAGCTACGAGCAGTACTTC. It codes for CASSQDSSYEQYF.

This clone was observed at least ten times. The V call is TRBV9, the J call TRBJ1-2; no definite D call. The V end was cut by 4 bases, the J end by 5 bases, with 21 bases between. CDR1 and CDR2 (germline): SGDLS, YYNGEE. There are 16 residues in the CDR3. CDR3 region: CASSIGLDGDPYGYTF. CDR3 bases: TGTGCCAGCAGCATAGGACTGGACGGCGACCCTTATGGCTACACCTTC.

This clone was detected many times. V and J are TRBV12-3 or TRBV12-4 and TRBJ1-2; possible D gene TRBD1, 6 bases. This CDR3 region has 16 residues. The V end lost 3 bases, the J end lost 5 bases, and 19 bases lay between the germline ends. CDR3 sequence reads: CASSLQAGEGVYGYTF. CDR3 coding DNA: TGTGCCAGCAGTTTGCAGGCAGGGGAAGGGGTTTATGGCTACACCTTC.

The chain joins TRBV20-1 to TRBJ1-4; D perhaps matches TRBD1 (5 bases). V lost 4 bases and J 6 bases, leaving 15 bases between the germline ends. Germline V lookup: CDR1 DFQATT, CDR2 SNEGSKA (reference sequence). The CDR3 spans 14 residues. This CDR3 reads CSAKDGGVHEKLFF. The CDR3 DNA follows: TGCAGTGCTAAAGATGGGGGGGTTCATGAAAAACTGTTTTTT.

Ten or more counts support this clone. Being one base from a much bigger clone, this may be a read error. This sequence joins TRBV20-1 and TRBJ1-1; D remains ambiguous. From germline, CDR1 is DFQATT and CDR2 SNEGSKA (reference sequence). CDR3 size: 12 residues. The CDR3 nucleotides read TGCAGTGCTCGCCGGGGAGACACTGAAGCTCTCTTT. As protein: CSARRGDTEALF.

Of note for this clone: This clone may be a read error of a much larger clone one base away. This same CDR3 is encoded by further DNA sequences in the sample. CDR3 DNA sequence: TGTGCTAGTGGTTTATGGCTAGGATCTAGAAATGAGCAGTTCTTC. Translation: CASGLWLGSRNEQFF. The J gene is TRBJ2-1, the V gene TRBV12-5; D is ambiguous. The CDR3 loop spans 15 amino acids. V gave up 3 bases and J gave up 7 bases, with 16 bases separating them. Germline V gives CDR1 LGHNT, CDR2 FRNRAP.

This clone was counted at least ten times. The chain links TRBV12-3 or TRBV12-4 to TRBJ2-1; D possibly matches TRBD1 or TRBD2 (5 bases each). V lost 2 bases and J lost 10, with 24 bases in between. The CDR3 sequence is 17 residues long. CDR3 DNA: TGTGCCAGCAGTTTAAGAGGCCTAGCCGGGGCAATCGGCGAGCAGTTCTTC. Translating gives CASSLRGLAGAIGEQFF.

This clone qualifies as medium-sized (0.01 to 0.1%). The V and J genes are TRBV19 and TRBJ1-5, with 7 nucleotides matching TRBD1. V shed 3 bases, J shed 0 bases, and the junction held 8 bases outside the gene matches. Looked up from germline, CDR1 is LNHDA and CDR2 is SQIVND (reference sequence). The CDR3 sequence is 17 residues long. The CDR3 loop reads CASSIGTVDYSNQPQHF. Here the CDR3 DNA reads TGTGCCAGTAGTATCGGGACAGTGGATTATAGCAATCAGCCCCAGCATTTT.

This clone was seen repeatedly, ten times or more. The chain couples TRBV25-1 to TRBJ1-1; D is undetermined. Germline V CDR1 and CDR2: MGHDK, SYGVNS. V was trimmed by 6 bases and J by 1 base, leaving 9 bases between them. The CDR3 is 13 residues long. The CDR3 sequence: CASREVGNTEAFF. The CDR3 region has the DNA TGTGCCAGCAGGGAAGTGGGGAACACTGAAGCTTTCTTT.

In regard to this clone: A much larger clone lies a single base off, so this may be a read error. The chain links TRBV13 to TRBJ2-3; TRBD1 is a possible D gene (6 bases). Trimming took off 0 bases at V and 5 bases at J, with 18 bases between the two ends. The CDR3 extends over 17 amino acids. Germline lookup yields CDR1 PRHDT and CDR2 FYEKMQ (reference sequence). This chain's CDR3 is CASSLGGQGWLRDTQYF. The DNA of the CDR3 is TGTGCCAGCAGCTTAGGAGGGCAGGGGTGGCTTCGAGATACGCAGTATTTT. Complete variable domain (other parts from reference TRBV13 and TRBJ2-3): AAGVIQSPRHLIKEKRETATLKCYPIPRHDTVYWYQQGPGQDPQFLISFYEKMQSDKGSIPDRFSAQQFSDYHSELNMSSLELGDSALYFCASSLGGQGWLRDTQYFGPGTRLTVL.

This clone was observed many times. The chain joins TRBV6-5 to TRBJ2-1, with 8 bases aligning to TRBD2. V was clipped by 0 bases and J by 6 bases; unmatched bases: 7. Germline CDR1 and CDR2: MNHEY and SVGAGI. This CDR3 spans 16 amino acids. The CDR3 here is CASSYSGIREGNEQFF. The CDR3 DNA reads TGTGCCAGCAGTTACTCGGGGATCCGGGAGGGCAATGAGCAGTTCTTC.

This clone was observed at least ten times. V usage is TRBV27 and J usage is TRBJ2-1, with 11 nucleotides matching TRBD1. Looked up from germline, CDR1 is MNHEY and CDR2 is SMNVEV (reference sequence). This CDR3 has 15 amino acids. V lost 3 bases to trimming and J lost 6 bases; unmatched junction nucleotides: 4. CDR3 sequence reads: CASSFGQGAVNEQFF. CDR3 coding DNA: TGTGCCAGCAGTTTCGGACAGGGGGCGGTCAATGAGCAGTTCTTC.

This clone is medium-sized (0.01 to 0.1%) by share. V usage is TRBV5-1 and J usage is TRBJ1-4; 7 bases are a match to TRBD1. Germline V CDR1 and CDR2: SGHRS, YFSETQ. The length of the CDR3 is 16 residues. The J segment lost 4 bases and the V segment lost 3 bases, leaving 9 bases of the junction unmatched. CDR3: CASSYSPGQFNEKLFF. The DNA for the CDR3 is TGCGCCAGCAGCTACTCTCCGGGACAGTTTAATGAAAAACTGTTTTTT.

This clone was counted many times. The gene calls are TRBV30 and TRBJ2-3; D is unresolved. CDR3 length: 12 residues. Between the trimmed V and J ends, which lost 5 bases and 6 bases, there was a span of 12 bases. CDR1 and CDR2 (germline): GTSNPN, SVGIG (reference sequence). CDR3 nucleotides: TGTGCCTGGTCTCTCCTGAGGGATACGCAGTATTTT. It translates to CAWSLLRDTQYF.

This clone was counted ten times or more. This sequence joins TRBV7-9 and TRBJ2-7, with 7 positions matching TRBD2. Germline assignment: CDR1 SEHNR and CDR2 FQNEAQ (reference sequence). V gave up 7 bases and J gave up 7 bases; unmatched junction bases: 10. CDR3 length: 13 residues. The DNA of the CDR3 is TGTGCCAGCACCTCAGCCCAGCGGGGAGAGCAGTACTTC. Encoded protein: CASTSAQRGEQYF.

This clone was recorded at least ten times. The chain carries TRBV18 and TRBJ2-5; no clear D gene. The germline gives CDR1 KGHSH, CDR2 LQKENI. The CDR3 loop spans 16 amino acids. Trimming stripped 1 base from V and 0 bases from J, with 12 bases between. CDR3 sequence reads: CASSPRNMGYQETQYF. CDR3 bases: TGTGCCAGCTCACCACGGAATATGGGCTACCAAGAGACCCAGTACTTC.

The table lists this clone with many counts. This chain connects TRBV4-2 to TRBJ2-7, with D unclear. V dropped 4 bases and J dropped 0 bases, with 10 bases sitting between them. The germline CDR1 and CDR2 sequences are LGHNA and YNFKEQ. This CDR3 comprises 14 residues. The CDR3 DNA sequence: TGTGCCAGCAGCCCCGACCCGAGCTCCTACGAGCAGTACTTC. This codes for CASSPDPSSYEQYF.

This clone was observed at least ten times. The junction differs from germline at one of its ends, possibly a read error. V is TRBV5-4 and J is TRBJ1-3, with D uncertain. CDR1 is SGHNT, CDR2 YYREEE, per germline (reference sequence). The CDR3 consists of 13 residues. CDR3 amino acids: CASSLDSGSTIYF. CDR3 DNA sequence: TGTGCCAGCAGCTTGGACTCTGGAAGCACCATATATTTT.

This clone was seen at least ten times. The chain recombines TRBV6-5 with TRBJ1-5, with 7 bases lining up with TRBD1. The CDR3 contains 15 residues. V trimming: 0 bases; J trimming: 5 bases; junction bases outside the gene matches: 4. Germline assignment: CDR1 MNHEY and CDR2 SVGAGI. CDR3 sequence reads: CASSYSRGGHQPQHF. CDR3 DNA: TGTGCCAGCAGTTACTCGCGAGGGGGCCATCAGCCCCAGCATTTT.

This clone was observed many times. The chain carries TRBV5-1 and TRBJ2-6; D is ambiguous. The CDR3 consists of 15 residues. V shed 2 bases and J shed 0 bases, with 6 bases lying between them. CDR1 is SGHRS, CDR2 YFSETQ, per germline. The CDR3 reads CASSFDGSGANVLTF. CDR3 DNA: TGCGCCAGCAGCTTCGACGGCTCTGGGGCCAACGTCCTGACTTTC.